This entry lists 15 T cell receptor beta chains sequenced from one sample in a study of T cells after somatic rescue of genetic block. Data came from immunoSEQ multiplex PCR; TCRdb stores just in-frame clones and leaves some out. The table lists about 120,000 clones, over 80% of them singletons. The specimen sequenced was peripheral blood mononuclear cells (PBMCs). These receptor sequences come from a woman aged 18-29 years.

As DNA, the CDR3 is TGCGCCAGCAGCGGGGCTGGCGGACAAGAGACCCAGTACTTC. Translating it yields CASSGAGGQETQYF. The gene calls are TRBV5-1 and TRBJ2-5; TRBD1 is a possible D gene (5 bases). The germline V gene has CDR1 SGHRS and CDR2 YFSETQ. V was clipped by 4 bases and J by 2 bases, with 12 bases between them. The CDR3 is 14 residues long.

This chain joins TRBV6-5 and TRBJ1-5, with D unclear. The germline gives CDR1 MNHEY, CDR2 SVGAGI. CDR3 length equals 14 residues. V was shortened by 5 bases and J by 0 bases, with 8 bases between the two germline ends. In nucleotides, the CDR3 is TGTGCCAGCAGTCCGGACGGTAGCAATCAGCCCCAGCATTTT. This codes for CASSPDGSNQPQHF.

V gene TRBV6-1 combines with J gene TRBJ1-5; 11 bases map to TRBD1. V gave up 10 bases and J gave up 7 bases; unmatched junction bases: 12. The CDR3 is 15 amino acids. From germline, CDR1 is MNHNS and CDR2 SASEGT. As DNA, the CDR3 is TGTGCCACCGTACAGTTGGACAGGGGGCGACAGCCCCAGCATTTT. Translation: CATVQLDRGRQPQHF.

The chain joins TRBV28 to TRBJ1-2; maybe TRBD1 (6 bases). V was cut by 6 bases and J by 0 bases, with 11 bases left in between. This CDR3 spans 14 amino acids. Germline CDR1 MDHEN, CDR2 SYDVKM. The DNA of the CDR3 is TGTGCCAGCAGAGCGGACAGACCTAACTATGGCTACACCTTC. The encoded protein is CASRADRPNYGYTF.

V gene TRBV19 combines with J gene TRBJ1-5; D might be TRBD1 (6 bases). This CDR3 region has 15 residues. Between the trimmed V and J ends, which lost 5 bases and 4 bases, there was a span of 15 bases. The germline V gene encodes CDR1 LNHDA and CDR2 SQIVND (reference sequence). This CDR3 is CASSSQGQYNQPQHF. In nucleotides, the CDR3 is TGTGCCAGTAGTTCCCAAGGACAGTATAATCAGCCCCAGCATTTT.

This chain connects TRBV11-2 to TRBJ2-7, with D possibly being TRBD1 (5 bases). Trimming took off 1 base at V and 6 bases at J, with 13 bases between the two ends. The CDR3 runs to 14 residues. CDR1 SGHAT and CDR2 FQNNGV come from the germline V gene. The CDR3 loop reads CASSLASRVSEQYF. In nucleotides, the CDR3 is TGTGCCAGCAGCTTAGCATCCAGGGTTTCCGAGCAGTACTTC.

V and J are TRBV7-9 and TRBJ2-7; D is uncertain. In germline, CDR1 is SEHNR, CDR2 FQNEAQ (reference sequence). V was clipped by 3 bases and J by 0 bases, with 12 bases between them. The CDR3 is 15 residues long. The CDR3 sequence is CASSLDQLSSYEQYF. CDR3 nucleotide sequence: TGTGCCAGCAGCTTGGATCAGTTAAGCTCCTACGAGCAGTACTTC.

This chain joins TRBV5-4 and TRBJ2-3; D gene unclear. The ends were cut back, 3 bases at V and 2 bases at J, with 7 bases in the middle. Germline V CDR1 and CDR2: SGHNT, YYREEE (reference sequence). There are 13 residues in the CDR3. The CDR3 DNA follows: TGTGCCAGCAGCTCTACTTACACAGATACGCAGTATTTT. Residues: CASSSTYTDTQYF.

The CDR3, as DNA: TGTGCCAGCAGTATTAAGCAGCCCCAGCATTTT. Protein: CASSIKQPQHF. The chain recombines TRBV2 with TRBJ1-5; D unclear. The CDR3 extends over 11 amino acids. Germline V gene data show CDR1 as SNHLY and CDR2 as FYNNEI. Trimming took 5 bases from V and 7 from J, leaving 6 bases between them. The full variable domain, with the rest looked up from reference TRBV2 and TRBJ1-5, is EPEVTQTPSHQVTQMGQEVILRCVPISNHLYFYWYRQILGQKVEFLVSFYNNEISEKSEIFDDQFSVERPDGSNFTLKIRSTKLEDSAMYFCASSIKQPQHFGDGTRLSIL.

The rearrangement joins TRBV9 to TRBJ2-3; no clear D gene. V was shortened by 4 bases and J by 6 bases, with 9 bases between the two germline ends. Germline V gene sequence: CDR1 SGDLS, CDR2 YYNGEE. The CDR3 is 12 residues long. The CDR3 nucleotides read TGTGCCAGCAGCCTCGCGCAGGATACGCAGTATTTT. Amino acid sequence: CASSLAQDTQYF.

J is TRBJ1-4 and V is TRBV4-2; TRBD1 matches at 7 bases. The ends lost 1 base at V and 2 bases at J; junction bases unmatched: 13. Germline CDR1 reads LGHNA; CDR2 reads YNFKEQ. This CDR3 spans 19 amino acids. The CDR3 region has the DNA TGTGCCAGCAGCCAAGCTAGAGCATTTGGGACAGTCACTAATGAAAAACTGTTTTTT. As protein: CASSQARAFGTVTNEKLFF.

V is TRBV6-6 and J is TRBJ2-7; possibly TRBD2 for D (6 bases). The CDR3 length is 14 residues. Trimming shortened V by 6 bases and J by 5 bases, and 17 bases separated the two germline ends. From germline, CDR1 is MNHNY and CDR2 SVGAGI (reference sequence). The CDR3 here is CASRPSGGVNEQYF. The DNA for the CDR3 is TGTGCCAGCAGACCCAGCGGAGGGGTCAACGAGCAGTACTTC.

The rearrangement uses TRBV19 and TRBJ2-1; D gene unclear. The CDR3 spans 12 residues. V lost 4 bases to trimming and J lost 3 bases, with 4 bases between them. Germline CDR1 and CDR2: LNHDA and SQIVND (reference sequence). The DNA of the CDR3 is TGTGCCAGTAGTAGCTTCTACAATGAGCAGTTCTTC. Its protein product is CASSSFYNEQFF.

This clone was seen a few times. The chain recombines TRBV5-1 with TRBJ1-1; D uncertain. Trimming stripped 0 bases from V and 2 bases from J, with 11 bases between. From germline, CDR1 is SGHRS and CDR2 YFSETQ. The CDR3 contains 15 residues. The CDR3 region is CASSLVGFGNTEAFF. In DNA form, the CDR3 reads TGCGCCAGCAGCTTGGTGGGATTTGGAAACACTGAAGCTTTCTTT.

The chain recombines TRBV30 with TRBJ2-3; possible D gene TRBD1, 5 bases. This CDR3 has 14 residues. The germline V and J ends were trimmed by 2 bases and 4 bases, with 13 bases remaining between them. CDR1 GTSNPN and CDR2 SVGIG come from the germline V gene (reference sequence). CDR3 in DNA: TGTGCCTGGAGTTTACAGGAATACGCAGATACGCAGTATTTT. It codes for CAWSLQEYADTQYF.